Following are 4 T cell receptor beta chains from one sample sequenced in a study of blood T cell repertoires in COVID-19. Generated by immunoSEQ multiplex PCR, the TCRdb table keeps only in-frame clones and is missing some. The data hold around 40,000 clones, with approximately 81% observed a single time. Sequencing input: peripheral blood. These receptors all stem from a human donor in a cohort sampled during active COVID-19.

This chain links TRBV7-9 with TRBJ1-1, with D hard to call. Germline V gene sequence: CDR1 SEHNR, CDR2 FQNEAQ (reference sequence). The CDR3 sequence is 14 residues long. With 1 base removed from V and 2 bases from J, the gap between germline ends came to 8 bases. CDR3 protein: CASSLDPRNTEAFF. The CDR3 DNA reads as TGTGCCAGCAGCTTAGACCCTAGAAACACTGAAGCTTTCTTT. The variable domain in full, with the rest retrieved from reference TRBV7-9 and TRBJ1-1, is DTGVSQNPRHKITKRGQNVTFRCDPISEHNRLYWYRQTLGQGPEFLTYFQNEAQLEKSRLLSDRFSAERPKGSFSTLEIQRTEQGDSAMYLCASSLDPRNTEAFFGQGTRLTVV.

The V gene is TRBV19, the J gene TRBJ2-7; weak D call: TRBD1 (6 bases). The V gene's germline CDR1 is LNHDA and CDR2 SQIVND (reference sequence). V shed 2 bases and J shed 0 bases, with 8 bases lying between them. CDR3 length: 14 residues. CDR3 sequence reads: CASSIRTASYEQYF. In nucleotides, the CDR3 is TGTGCCAGTAGTATACGGACAGCCTCCTACGAGCAGTACTTC.

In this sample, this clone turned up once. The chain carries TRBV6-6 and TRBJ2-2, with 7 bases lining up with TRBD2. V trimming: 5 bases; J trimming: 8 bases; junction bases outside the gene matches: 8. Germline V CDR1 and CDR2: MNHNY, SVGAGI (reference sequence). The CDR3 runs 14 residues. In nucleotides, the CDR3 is TGTGCCAGCAGTCCAAGAGCGGGGTGGGGGGAGCTGTTTTTT. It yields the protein CASSPRAGWGELFF.

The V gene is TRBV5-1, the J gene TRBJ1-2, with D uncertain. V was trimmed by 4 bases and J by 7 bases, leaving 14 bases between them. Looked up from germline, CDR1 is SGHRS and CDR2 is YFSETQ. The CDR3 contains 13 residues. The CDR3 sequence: CASSPREGGGYTF. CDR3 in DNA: TGCGCCAGCAGCCCACGGGAGGGTGGTGGCTACACCTTC. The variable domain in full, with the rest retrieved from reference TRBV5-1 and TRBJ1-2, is KAGVTQTPRYLIKTRGQQVTLSCSPISGHRSVSWYQQTPGQGLQFLFEYFSETQRNKGNFPGRFSGRQFSNSRSEMNVSTLELGDSALYLCASSPREGGGYTFGSGTRLTVV.